The present TCR beta chain was sequenced within a study of cytomegalovirus exposure and HLA in healthy donors. This clone is a singleton in its sample. Its antigen remains unknown. Study-level points and caveats: According to the study, around 180 TCR beta chains were cytomegalovirus-associated.

The CDR3 covers 14 residues. V lost 6 bases and J lost 1; bases outside the gene matches: 4. Germline V gene lookup returns CDR1 LNHDA and CDR2 SQIVND (reference sequence). Primers: 60 Vbeta forward and 13 Jbeta reverse. Sequencing used immunoSEQ multiplex PCR; TCRdb keeps in-frame clones, though not all of them. The top ten hold under 7.5% of the sample, which has around 150,000 clones, about 64% seen once. The chain couples TRBV19 to TRBJ1-1, with 8 bases identical to TRBD1. This sequence was found in a woman aged 55-70 years in good health and CMV-seropositive. Material: PBMCs. The CDR3 protein is CASRWTGKNTEAFF. In DNA form, the CDR3 reads TGTGCCAGTAGGTGGACAGGGAAGAACACTGAAGCTTTCTTT.